This T cell receptor (beta chain) emerged from a study of T cells in Graves' hyperthyroidism and ophthalmopathy. Study outcomes and limitations: The model predicted ophthalmopathy a median around six months before onset.

The CDR3 spans 12 residues. V was trimmed by 10 bases and J by 7 bases, leaving 14 bases between them. Germline V gene data show CDR1 as MDHEN and CDR2 as SYDVKM. RNA transcripts yielded amplified TCR beta CDR3 regions. When the TCR CDR3 underwent first-round RT-PCR, the HTBI primer set was used. A single record per CDR3 protein comes from TCRdb applying MiXCR to the multiplex PCR reads. Of about 760,000 distinct CDR3 sequences listed, approximately 36% were seen once; the top ten hold less than 40%. Only a few counts were recorded for this clonotype. What it binds is not known. Out of approximately 10 ml of fresh peripheral blood came the PBMCs.

What was sequenced was blood. This TCR came from a woman aged 40 to 55 with Graves' hyperthyroidism. The chain carries TRBV28 and TRBJ1-5; D may be TRBD1 (6 bases). Written as DNA, the CDR3 is TGTGCCACCAATCAGGGGTTCCAGCCCCAGCATTTT. Protein sequence: CATNQGFQPQHF.